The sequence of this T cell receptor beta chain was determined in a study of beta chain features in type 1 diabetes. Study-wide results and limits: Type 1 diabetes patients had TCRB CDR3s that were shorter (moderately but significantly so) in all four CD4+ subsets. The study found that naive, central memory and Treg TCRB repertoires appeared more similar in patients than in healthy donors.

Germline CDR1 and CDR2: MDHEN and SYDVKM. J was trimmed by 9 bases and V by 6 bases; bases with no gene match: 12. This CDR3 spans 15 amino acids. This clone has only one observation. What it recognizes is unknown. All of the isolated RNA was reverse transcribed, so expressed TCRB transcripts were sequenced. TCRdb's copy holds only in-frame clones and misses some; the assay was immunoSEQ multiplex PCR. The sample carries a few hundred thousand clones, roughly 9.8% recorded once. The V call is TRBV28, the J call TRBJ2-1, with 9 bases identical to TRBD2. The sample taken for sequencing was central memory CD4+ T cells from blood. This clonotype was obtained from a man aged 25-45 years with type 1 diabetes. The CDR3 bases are TGTGCCAGCAGCCCAGCCAAGCGGGAGGAGGGTGAGCAGTTCTTC. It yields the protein CASSPAKREEGEQFF.